This is a list of T cell receptor beta chains from one sample in a study of blood T cells in healthy people across ages. MiXCR, run by TCRdb on the 5' RACE reads, gives a single entry per CDR3 protein. In the table there are over 600,000 distinct CDR3 sequences, roughly 21% of which are singletons. The specimen was blood. The receptors stem from a man between 65 and 85 years old in good health. Both conserved end residues are part of each CDR3. Fields, in order: V gene, J gene, D gene, clone size, CDR3 DNA, CDR3 protein. D genes are given only for firm matches. Size tells how often a clone was seen (once, few, many) or the class of an expanded clone, and some rows leave it out.

TRBV3-1,TRBJ2-1,.,.,TGTGCCAGCAGCCAAGATCCCCCCAGCGGCAATGAGCAGTTCTTC,CASSQDPPSGNEQFF
TRBV30,TRBJ2-7,TRBD1,.,TGTGCCTGGAGTCTGACAGGGTTAAGCGAGCAGTACTTC,CAWSLTGLSEQYF
TRBV4-1,TRBJ1-1,.,.,TGCGCCAGCAGCCAGCACACCCAAACTCGCACTGAAGCTTTCTTT,CASSQHTQTRTEAFF
TRBV7-9,TRBJ2-2,.,few,TGTGCCAGCAGCTTGGGAGCGGCGGACACCGGGGAGCTGTTTTTT,CASSLGAADTGELFF
TRBV6-6,TRBJ2-6,.,.,TGTGCCAGCAGATCCCCCCCTGGGGCCAACGTCCTGACTTTC,CASRSPPGANVLTF
TRBV28,TRBJ2-4,.,.,TGTGCCAGCACGGGTGGTGAAAACATTCAGTACTTC,CASTGGENIQYF
TRBV5-4,TRBJ2-1,.,.,TGTGCCATCACAGGGGAGGGGGGGCAGTTCTTC,CAITGEGGQFF
TRBV10-3,TRBJ2-4,.,few,TGTGCCATCAGCCCGGATGGGGCCAAAAACATTCAGTACTTC,CAISPDGAKNIQYF
TRBV20-1,TRBJ2-7,TRBD1,few,TGCAGTGCTAGGTCGGACAGGGGCAACTACGAGCAGTACTTC,CSARSDRGNYEQYF
TRBV5-5,TRBJ1-3,.,.,TGTGCCAGCAGCTTGTTGAGGAAAGGAAACACCATATATTTT,CASSLLRKGNTIYF
TRBV6-1,TRBJ2-3,.,few,TGTGCCAGCAGTGACAGGGGGGTCTTAGATACGCAGTATTTT,CASSDRGVLDTQYF
TRBV9,TRBJ2-5,.,few,TGTGCCAGCAGCTCTCACAGGATTGGGGGGGAGACCCAGTACTTC,CASSSHRIGGETQYF
TRBV27,TRBJ2-7,TRBD2,few,TGTGCCAGCAGTCTCAAGGACGGGGGGGCCTACGAGCAGTACTTC,CASSLKDGGAYEQYF
TRBV2,TRBJ2-2,TRBD1,few,TGTGCCAGCAGTGGACAGGGAATAACCGGGGAGCTGTTTTTT,CASSGQGITGELFF
TRBV20-1,TRBJ2-3,TRBD2,many,TGCAGTGCTAGAGGACTAGCGGGAGCAAGGACAGATACGCAGTATTTT,CSARGLAGARTDTQYF
TRBV29-1,TRBJ2-1,TRBD2,.,TGCAGCGTTGAATCAGCTAGCGGGTCCCCCTACAATGAGCAGTTCTTC,CSVESASGSPYNEQFF
TRBV12-3/TRBV12-4,TRBJ2-1,TRBD2,few,TGTGCCAGCAGTCTAACTAGCGGGCTACCGTTCTTC,CASSLTSGLPFF
TRBV7-2,TRBJ2-3,.,.,TGTGCCAGCAGCCCCCTCGGGCTAGCGACGCAGTATTTT,CASSPLGLATQYF
TRBV12-3/TRBV12-4,TRBJ1-2,TRBD1,many,TGTGCCAGCAGTGCCCCGGGACAGGGAGCCTATGGCTACACCTTC,CASSAPGQGAYGYTF
TRBV20-1,TRBJ2-5,.,.,TGCAGTGCTAGTAGCCTAGCTGCTCAAGAGACCCAGTACTTC,CSASSLAAQETQYF
TRBV27,TRBJ2-2,.,.,TGTGCCAGCAGTAAAGGCCCCAGACTTACCGGGGAGCTGTTTTTT,CASSKGPRLTGELFF
TRBV28,TRBJ1-1,.,many,TGTGCCACCCAGGGACACATGAACACTGAAGCTTTCTTT,CATQGHMNTEAFF
TRBV10-3,TRBJ2-1,.,once,TGTGCCAGCGGACAGCTCAATGAGCAGTTCTTC,CASGQLNEQFF
TRBV4-1,TRBJ2-5,.,.,TGCGCCAGCAGCCAAGATTACATCCAAGAGACCCAGTACTTC,CASSQDYIQETQYF
TRBV7-3,TRBJ2-2,.,.,TGTGCCAGCAGATTAACGTCCGGAAACACCGGGGAGCTGTTTTTT,CASRLTSGNTGELFF
TRBV15,TRBJ2-7,.,few,TGTGCCACCAGCAGAGATCTGGGACCCAAGTCATCCGAGCAGTACTTC,CATSRDLGPKSSEQYF
TRBV7-9,TRBJ2-7,.,.,TGTGCCAGCAGCCCCGCGGTTGGGTCCTACGAGCAGTACTTC,CASSPAVGSYEQYF
TRBV6-5,TRBJ2-1,TRBD2,few,TGTGCCAGCAGTCAAAGCGGGAGTGCCTACAATGAGCAGTTCTTC,CASSQSGSAYNEQFF
TRBV15,TRBJ2-7,.,.,TGTGCCACCAGAGGAGGGGGTAGCGAGTACGAGCAGTACTTC,CATRGGGSEYEQYF
TRBV6-2/TRBV6-3,TRBJ1-5,TRBD1,.,TGTGCCAGCAGTTCGGACAGGGCTGAAAGACAGCCCCAGCATTTT,CASSSDRAERQPQHF